This record concerns one TCR beta chain sequence. As for time point: newly diagnosed GD, antithyroid drugs for less than 3 months. PBMCs were the source of the RNA used for TCR sequencing. The authors built TCR beta libraries using iRepertoire HTBI primers and Arm-PCR of CDR3 regions. Authors' processing steps: Across all samples, 62 TRBV segments and 15 or so TRBJ segments were identified. TCRdb called the multiplex PCR reads again in MiXCR, with one record for every CDR3 protein. V and J calls and clone size were set by TCRdb, not the authors. The table shows roughly 440,000 distinct CDR3 sequences, with 16% occurring only once. The data are from a study of regulatory T cells in long-lasting Graves disease. The CDR3 sequence is 11 residues long. Between the trimmed V and J ends, which lost 2 bases and 6 bases, there was a span of 2 bases. Germline V CDR1 and CDR2: KGHDR, SFDVKD. This sample was shared with a second study, whose subject was T cells in Graves' hyperthyroidism and ophthalmopathy. According to that study: The patients, who ranged from 18 to 65 in age, presented with newly diagnosed hyperthyroidism lasting under 2 months.

The chain uses TRBV24-1 and TRBJ2-3; D is ambiguous. The specimen was peripheral blood mononuclear cells (PBMCs), collected at new diagnosis, from a patient treated with antithyroid drugs. This receptor was identified in a woman in her late teens or twenties with Graves disease. For the CDR3, the DNA is TGTGCCACCAGTGATTGGGATACGCAGTATTTT. It is translated as CATSDWDTQYF.